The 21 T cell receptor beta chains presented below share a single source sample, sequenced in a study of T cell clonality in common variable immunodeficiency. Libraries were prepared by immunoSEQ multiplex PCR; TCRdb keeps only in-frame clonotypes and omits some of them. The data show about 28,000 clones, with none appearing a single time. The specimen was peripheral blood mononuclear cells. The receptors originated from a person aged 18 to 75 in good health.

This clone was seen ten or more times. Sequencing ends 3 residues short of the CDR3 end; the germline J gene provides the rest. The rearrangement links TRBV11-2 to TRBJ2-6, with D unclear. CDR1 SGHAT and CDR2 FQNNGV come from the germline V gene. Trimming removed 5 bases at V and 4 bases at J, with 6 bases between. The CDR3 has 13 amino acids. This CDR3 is CASSPRGANVLTF. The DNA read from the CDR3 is TGTGCCAGCAGCCCTAGAGGGGCCAACGTC.

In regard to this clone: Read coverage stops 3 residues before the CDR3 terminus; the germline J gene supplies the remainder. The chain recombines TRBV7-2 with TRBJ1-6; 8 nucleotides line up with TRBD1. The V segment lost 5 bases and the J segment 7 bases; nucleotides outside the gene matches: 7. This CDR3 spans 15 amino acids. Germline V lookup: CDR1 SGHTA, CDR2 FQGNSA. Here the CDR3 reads CASSLRQGINSPLHF. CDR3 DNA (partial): TGTGCCAGCAGCCTGAGACAGGGGATAAATTCACCC. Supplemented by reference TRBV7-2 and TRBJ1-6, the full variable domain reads GAGVSQSPSNKVTEKGKDVELRCDPISGHTALYWYRQSLGQGLEFLIYFQGNSAPDKSGLPSDRFSAERTGGSVSTLTIQRTQQEDSAVYLCASSLRQGINSPLHFGNGTRLTVT.

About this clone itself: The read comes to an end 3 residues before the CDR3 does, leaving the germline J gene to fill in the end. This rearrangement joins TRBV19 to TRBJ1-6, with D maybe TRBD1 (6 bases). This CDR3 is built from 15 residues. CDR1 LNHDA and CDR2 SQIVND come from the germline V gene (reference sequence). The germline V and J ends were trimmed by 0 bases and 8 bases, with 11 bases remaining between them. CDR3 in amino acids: CASSIDPSGDSPLHF. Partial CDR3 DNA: TGTGCCAGTAGTATAGATCCATCAGGGGATTCACCC.

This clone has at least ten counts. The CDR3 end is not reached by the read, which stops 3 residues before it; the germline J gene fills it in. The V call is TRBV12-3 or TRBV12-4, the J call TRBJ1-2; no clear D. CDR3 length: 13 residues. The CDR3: CASSFDRPRGYTF. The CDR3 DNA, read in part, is TGTGCCAGCAGTTTTGATAGACCTAGGGGC.

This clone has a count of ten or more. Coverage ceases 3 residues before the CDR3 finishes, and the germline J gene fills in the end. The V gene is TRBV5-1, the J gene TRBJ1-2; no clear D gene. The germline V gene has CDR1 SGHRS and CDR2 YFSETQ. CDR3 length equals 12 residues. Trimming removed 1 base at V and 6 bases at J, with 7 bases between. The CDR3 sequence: CASSLSSHGYTF. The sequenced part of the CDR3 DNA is TGCGCCAGCAGCTTGTCTAGTCATGGC.

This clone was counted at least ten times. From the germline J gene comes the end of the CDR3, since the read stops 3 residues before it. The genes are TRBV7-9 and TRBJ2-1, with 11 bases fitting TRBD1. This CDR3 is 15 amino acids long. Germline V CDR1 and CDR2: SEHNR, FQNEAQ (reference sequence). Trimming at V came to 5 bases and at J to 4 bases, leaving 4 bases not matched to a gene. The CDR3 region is CASSRGQGGYNEQFF. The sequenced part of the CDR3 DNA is TGTGCCAGCAGCAGGGGACAGGGGGGGTACAATGAG.

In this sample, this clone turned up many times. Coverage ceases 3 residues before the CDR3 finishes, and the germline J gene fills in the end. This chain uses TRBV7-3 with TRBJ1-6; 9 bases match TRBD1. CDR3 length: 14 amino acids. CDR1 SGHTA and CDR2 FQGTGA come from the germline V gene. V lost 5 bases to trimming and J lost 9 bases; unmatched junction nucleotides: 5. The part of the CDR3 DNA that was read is TGTGCCAGCAGCGAGGGACAGGGTGTTTCACCC. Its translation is CASSEGQGVSP. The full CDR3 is CASSEGQGVSPLHF.

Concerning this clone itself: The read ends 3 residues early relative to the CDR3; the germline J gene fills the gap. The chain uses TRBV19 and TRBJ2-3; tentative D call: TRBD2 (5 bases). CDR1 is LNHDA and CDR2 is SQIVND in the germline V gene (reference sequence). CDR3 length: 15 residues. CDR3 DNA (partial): TGTGCCAGTAGTGGGCCCCGAAGGAGCGGCGAGACG. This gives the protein CASSGPRRSGET. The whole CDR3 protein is CASSGPRRSGETQYF.

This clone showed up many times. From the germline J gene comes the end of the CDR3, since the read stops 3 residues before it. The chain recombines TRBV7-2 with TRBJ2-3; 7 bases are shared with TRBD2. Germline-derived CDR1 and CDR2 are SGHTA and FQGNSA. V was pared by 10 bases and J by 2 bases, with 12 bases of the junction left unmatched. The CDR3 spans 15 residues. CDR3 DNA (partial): TGTGCCACCTCGCTAGCGGCAACCCCCACAGATACG. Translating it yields CATSLAATPTDT. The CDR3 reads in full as CATSLAATPTDTQYF.

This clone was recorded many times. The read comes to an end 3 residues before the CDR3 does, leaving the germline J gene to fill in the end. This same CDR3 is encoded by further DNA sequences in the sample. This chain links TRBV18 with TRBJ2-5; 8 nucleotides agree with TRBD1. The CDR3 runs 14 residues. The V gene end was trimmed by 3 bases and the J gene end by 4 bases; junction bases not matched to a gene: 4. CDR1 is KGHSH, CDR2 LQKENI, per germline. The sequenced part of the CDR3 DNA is TGTGCCAGCTCACCCGCCACAGGGGGAGAGACC. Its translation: CASSPATGGET. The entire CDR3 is CASSPATGGETQYF.

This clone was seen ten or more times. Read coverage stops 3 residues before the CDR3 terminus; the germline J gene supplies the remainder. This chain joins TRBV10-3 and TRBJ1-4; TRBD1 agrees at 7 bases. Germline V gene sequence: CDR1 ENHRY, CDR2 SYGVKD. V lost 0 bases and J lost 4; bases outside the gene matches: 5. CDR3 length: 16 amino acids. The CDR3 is CAISESQTGLNEKLFF. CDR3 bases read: TGTGCCATCAGTGAGTCTCAGACAGGGCTTAATGAAAAA.

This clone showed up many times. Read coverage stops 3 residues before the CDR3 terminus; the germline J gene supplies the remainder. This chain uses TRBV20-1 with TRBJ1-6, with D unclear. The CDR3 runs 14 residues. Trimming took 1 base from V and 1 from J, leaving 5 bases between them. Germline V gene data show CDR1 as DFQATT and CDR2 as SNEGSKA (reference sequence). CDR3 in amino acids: CSARAGSYNSPLHF. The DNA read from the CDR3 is TGCAGTGCTAGAGCCGGGTCCTATAATTCACCC.

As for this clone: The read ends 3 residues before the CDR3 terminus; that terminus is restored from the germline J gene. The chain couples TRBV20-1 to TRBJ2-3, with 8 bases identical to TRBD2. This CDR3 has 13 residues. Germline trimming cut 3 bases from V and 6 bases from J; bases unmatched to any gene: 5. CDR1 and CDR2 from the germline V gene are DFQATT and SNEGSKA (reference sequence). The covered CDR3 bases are TGCAGTGCTAGGCGGGGGGCGTGGGATACG. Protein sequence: CSARRGAWDT. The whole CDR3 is CSARRGAWDTQYF.

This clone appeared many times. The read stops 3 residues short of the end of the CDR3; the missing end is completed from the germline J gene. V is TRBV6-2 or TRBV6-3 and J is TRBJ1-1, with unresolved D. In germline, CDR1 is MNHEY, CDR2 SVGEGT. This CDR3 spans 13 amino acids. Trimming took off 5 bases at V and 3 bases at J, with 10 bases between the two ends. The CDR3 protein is CASSPPGYTEAFF. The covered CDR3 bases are TGTGCCAGCAGTCCCCCGGGGTACACTGAA.

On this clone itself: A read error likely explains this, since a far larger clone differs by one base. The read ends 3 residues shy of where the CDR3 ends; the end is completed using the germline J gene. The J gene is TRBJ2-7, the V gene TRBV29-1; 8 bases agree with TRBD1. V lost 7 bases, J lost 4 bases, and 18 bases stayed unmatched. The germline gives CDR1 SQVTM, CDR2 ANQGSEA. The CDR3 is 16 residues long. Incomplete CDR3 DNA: TGCAGCGGGTCAATCTCGGGACAGGAAGTTCGGTACGAG. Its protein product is CSGSISGQEVRYE. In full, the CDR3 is CSGSISGQEVRYEQYF.

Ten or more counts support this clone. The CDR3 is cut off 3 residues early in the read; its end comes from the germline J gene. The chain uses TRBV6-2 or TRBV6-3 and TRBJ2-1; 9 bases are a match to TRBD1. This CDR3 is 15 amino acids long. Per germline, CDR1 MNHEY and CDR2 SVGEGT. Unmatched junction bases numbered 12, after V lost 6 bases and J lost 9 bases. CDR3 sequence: CASRDDRGGSAEQFF. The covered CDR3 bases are TGTGCCAGCAGAGATGACAGGGGGGGGAGTGCTGAG.

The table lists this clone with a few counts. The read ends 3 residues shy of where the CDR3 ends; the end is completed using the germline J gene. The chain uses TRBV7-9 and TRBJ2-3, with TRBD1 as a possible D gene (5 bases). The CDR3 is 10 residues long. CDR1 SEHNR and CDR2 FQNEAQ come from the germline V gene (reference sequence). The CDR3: CASGQETQYF. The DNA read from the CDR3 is TGTGCCAGCGGACAAGAGACG.

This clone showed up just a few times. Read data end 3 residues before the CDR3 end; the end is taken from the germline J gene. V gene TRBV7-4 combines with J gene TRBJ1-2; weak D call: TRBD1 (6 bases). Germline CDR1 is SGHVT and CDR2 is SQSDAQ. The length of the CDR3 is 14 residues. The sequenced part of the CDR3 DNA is TGTGCCAGCAGTCCGCGGGGGCCCTACAATGAC. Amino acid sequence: CASSPRGPYND. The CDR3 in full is CASSPRGPYNDYTF.

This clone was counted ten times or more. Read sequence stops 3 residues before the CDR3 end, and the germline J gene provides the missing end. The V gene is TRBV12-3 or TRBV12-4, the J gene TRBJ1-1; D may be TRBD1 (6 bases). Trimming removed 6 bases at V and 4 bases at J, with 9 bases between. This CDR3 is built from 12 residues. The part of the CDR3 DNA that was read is TGTGCCAGCAGACAGGGTAGCACTGAA. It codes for CASRQGSTE. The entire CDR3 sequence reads CASRQGSTEAFF.

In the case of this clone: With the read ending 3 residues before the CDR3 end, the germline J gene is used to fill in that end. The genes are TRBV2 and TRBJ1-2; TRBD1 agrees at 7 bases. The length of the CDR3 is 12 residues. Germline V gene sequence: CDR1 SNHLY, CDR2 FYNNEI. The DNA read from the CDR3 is TGTGCCAGGGGACAGTCCTACAATGAC. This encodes CARGQSYND. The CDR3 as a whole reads CARGQSYNDYTF.

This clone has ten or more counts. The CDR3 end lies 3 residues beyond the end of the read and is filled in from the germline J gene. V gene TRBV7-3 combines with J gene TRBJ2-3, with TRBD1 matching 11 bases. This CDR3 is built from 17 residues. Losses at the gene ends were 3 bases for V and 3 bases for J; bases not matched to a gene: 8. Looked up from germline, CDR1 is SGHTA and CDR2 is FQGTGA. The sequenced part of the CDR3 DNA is TGTGCCAGCAGCTTCGGAGGCGGGACAGGGGGAACAGATACG. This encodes CASSFGGGTGGTDT. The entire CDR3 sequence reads CASSFGGGTGGTDTQYF.